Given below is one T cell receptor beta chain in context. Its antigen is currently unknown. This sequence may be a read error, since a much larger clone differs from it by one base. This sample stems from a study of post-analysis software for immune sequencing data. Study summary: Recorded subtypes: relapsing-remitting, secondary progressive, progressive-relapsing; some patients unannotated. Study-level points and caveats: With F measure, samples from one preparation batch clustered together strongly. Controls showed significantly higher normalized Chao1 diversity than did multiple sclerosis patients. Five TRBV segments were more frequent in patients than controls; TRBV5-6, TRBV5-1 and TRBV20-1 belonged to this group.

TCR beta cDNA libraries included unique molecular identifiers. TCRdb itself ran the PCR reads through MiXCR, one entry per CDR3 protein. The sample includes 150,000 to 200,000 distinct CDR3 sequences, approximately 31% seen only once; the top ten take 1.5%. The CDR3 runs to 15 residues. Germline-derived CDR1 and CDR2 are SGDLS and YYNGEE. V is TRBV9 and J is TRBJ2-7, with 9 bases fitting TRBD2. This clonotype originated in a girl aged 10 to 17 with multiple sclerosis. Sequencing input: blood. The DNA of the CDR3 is TGTACCAGCAGCGTAGAAGCTAGCGGGAATGGAGAGCAGTACTTC. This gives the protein CTSSVEASGNGEQYF.